Listed here is a single T cell receptor (beta chain). What it binds is unknown. This entry belongs to a study of shared clonotypes between healthy human individuals. Study processing details: Filtering differed because ImmunoSEQ produced junction-only sequences that carried no quality scores. Clones were read by immunoSEQ multiplex PCR, and TCRdb kept only the in-frame ones, dropping some. The V and J calls and clone size are taken from that table; D and trimming were inferred from the DNA. The sample consists of nearly 1,000,000 clones, over 60% of them appearing once. General observations from the study: Collection of samples was limited to blood; tissue repertoires likely differ.

The receptor's source is a man aged 18-30 years in good health. The sample was memory CD4+ T cells sorted from blood. Sample subset: CD45RA-negative fraction.

CDR3 residues: CASSARDRAYNEQFF. The DNA of the CDR3 is TGCGCCAGCAGCGCGCGGGACAGGGCTTACAATGAGCAGTTCTTC. The gene calls are TRBV5-1 and TRBJ2-1, with 9 positions matching TRBD1. Losses at the gene ends were 4 bases for V and 4 bases for J; bases not matched to a gene: 6. The germline V gene has CDR1 SGHRS and CDR2 YFSETQ. The CDR3 is 15 residues long. The entire variable domain, with the rest obtained from reference TRBV5-1 and TRBJ2-1, is as follows: KAGVTQTPRYLIKTRGQQVTLSCSPISGHRSVSWYQQTPGQGLQFLFEYFSETQRNKGNFPGRFSGRQFSNSRSEMNVSTLELGDSALYLCASSARDRAYNEQFFGPGTRLTVL.